This TCR beta chain was documented in a study of T cells after yellow fever vaccination. About the study: Libraries from low-cell-number fractions were prepared with the SMART-Seq v4 Ultra Low Input RNA kit. Study-level results: Within FACS-sorted repertoires, abundant clonotypes contaminating from the bulk population could be present. Post-booster repertoires contained most primary-vaccination clones again (about 95% CD4, 85% to 90% CD8).

This clonotype was seen only a few times. What it binds is not known. The germline V gene has CDR1 SGDLS and CDR2 YYNGEE. The CDR3 length is 15 residues. V lost 1 base and J lost 3, with 11 bases in between. TCRdb passed the 5' RACE reads through MiXCR, listing each CDR3 protein once. The sample contains 300,000 to 350,000 distinct CDR3 sequences, roughly 8.6% of which appear only once. This chain links TRBV9 with TRBJ2-1; D not resolved. This TCR was recovered from a man aged 18 to 29 who received the YFV17D yellow fever vaccine. Sequencing was performed on PBMCs, taken roughly 47 days after the first yellow fever vaccination. Here the CDR3 DNA reads TGTGCCAGCAGCGTATCCATTTCGGGCTACAATGAGCAGTTCTTC. Residues: CASSVSISGYNEQFF.